The 23 T cell receptor beta chains below were found in one sample sequenced in a study of T-cell memory formation after mild COVID-19. TCRdb processed the 5' RACE reads anew with MiXCR; each CDR3 protein has one entry. The table lists a few hundred thousand distinct CDR3 sequences, over 25% of them singletons. The sequenced sample consisted of PBMCs or a T cell subset sorted from them (not recorded which). These TCRs come from an adult woman who had mild COVID-19 (a few samples of this study predate the infection). Cell type and time point are not known.

This clonotype has more than one count but fewer than ten. This sequence joins TRBV27 and TRBJ2-7; D gene ambiguous. Between the trimmed V and J ends, which lost 2 bases and 0 bases, there was a span of 5 bases. The germline V gene has CDR1 MNHEY and CDR2 SMNVEV (reference sequence). This CDR3 has 13 residues. CDR3 region: CASSLKSSYEQYF. The CDR3 nucleotides are TGTGCCAGCAGTTTAAAGAGCTCCTACGAGCAGTACTTC.

The rearrangement links TRBV7-6 to TRBJ2-7, with TRBD1 matching 9 bases. The ends lost 5 bases at V and 3 bases at J; junction bases unmatched: 8. The CDR3 consists of 15 residues. In germline, CDR1 is SGHVS, CDR2 FNYEAQ. The CDR3 nucleotides are TGTGCCAGCAGCCCTCGGACAGGGGCCGGCTACGAGCAGTACTTC. Amino acids: CASSPRTGAGYEQYF.

This clonotype was recorded a few times. V gene TRBV6-6 combines with J gene TRBJ1-5; TRBD1 matches at 8 bases. V trimming: 6 bases; J trimming: 1 base; junction bases outside the gene matches: 14. Germline V CDR1 and CDR2: MNHNY, SVGAGI (reference sequence). There are 18 residues in the CDR3. The CDR3 DNA follows: TGTGCCAGCAGCCACCGCGCTCGACAGGGGAGCAGCAATCAGCCCCAGCATTTT. Protein sequence: CASSHRARQGSSNQPQHF.

This clonotype was picked up many times. An end of the junction does not agree with germline; a read error may underlie this. The rearrangement joins TRBV12-3 or TRBV12-4 to TRBJ2-1, with a weak D call TRBD2 (6 bases). CDR3 size: 15 residues. Here the CDR3 reads CASSIAVLKDNEQFF. In nucleotides, the CDR3 is TGTGCCAGCAGTATAGCGGTCCTTAAGGACAATGAGCAGTTCTTC.

This clonotype was observed a few times. The chain carries TRBV29-1 and TRBJ1-1; D gene ambiguous. This CDR3 is built from 11 residues. Trimming removed 4 bases at V and 8 bases at J, with 11 bases between. The germline V gene has CDR1 SQVTM and CDR2 ANQGSEA. CDR3 sequence: CSVVQLGEAFF. The CDR3 DNA is TGCAGCGTTGTTCAGTTAGGCGAAGCTTTCTTT. The variable domain in full, with the rest retrieved from reference TRBV29-1 and TRBJ1-1, is SAVISQKPSRDICQRGTSLTIQCQVDSQVTMMFWYRQQPGQSLTLIATANQGSEATYESGFVIDKFPISRPNLTFSTLTVSNMSPEDSSIYLCSVVQLGEAFFGQGTRLTVV.

The chain joins TRBV13 to TRBJ1-2; D gene unclear. Deletions cut 7 bases from V and 5 bases from J, with 23 bases between. This CDR3 has 16 residues. Germline V gene lookup returns CDR1 PRHDT and CDR2 FYEKMQ (reference sequence). This CDR3 is CASTPSANIWRYGYTF. CDR3 DNA sequence: TGTGCCAGCACCCCGTCCGCGAACATTTGGCGGTATGGCTACACCTTC.

In this sample, this clonotype turned up a few times. This sequence joins TRBV7-9 and TRBJ2-1, with 8 bases identical to TRBD2. Trimming removed 0 bases from V and 6 bases from J; junction bases left unmatched: 4. The CDR3 is 15 amino acids. In germline, CDR1 is SEHNR, CDR2 FQNEAQ (reference sequence). The CDR3 DNA sequence: TGTGCCAGCAGCTTAGCTAGCGGGGCGTCCAATGAGCAGTTCTTC. This translates into CASSLASGASNEQFF.

This clonotype was counted once. This rearrangement joins TRBV10-2 to TRBJ2-3; 11 nucleotides agree with TRBD2. The CDR3 spans 17 residues. Trimming took 8 bases from V and 6 from J; bases not matched to a gene: 16. Germline V gene lookup returns CDR1 WSHSY and CDR2 SAAADI. CDR3 nucleotide sequence: TGCGCCAGCGGGAACAACCACGGGACTAGCGGTGACGATACGCAGTATTTT. Amino acids: CASGNNHGTSGDDTQYF.

This chain uses TRBV3-1 with TRBJ2-5; tentative D call: TRBD2 (7 bases). The CDR3 is 17 amino acids. Germline-derived CDR1 and CDR2 are LGHDT and YNNKEL (reference sequence). The V and J ends lost 1 base and 5 bases respectively, with 20 bases between them. CDR3 region: CASSQATEGGGRETQYF. The CDR3 nucleotides are TGTGCCAGCAGCCAAGCTACCGAGGGCGGGGGCCGGGAGACCCAGTACTTC.

This clonotype was observed a handful of times. CDR3 region: CSVEDRGTYEQYF. The CDR3 DNA follows: TGCAGCGTTGAGGACAGGGGGACCTACGAGCAGTACTTC. The rearrangement joins TRBV29-1 to TRBJ2-7, with 10 bases fitting TRBD1. This CDR3 is built from 13 residues. V shed 3 bases, J shed 2 bases, and the junction held 1 base outside the gene matches. Germline loops: CDR1 SQVTM, CDR2 ANQGSEA.

The chain is built from TRBV5-1 and TRBJ1-6, with TRBD1 matching over 8 bases. Germline assignment: CDR1 SGHRS and CDR2 YFSETQ. V lost 4 bases and J lost 3; bases outside the gene matches: 3. CDR3 length equals 15 residues. CDR3 protein: CASSVTGDYNSPLHF. DNA for the CDR3: TGCGCCAGCAGCGTGACAGGGGACTATAATTCACCCCTCCACTTT.

This clonotype turned up a few times. The chain combines TRBV24-1 with TRBJ2-3; 10 bases align to TRBD2. V dropped 2 bases and J dropped 2; count of bases not matched to a gene: 3. The CDR3 is 16 residues long. Germline CDR1 reads KGHDR; CDR2 reads SFDVKD. In DNA, the CDR3 is TGTGCCACCAGTGATTGGACTAGCGGATCCACAGATACGCAGTATTTT. It is translated as CATSDWTSGSTDTQYF.

This clonotype appeared a few times. V and J are TRBV29-1 and TRBJ2-5, with D hard to call. From germline, CDR1 is SQVTM and CDR2 ANQGSEA. There are 12 residues in the CDR3. The V end was cut by 6 bases, the J end by 4 bases, with 12 bases between. The DNA for the CDR3 is TGCAGCGTGCTTAAGCGATCAGAGACCCAGTACTTC. This codes for CSVLKRSETQYF.

The rearrangement uses TRBV12-3 or TRBV12-4 and TRBJ2-3; D might be TRBD2 (7 bases). The CDR3 is 15 residues long. The ends were cut back, 3 bases at V and 6 bases at J, with 16 bases in the middle. The CDR3 DNA is TGTGCCAGCAGTTTCGCATCTGGGGGGGGCGATACGCAGTATTTT. As protein: CASSFASGGGDTQYF.

The rearrangement joins TRBV25-1 to TRBJ2-1, with 9 bases aligning to TRBD2. CDR1 and CDR2 (germline): MGHDK, SYGVNS. The junction had 16 bases not matched to a gene; V was cut back by 2 bases and J by 5 bases. This CDR3 has 19 residues. Written as DNA, the CDR3 is TGTGCCAGCAGTGAAGGGGCTAGCGGGATCCTGCTAGGGAACAATGAGCAGTTCTTC. Its protein product is CASSEGASGILLGNNEQFF.

This clonotype turned up a few times. The chain joins TRBV20-1 to TRBJ1-2; TRBD1 is a possible D gene (5 bases). Per germline, CDR1 DFQATT and CDR2 SNEGSKA (reference sequence). The CDR3 has 11 amino acids. The germline V and J ends were trimmed by 4 bases and 2 bases, with 5 bases remaining between them. Here the CDR3 reads CSATGNYGYTF. CDR3 coding DNA: TGCAGTGCTACAGGGAACTATGGCTACACCTTC.

The chain combines TRBV2 with TRBJ2-1, with 12 bases lining up with TRBD1. J was trimmed by 6 bases and V by 7 bases; bases with no gene match: 4. Germline V gene sequence: CDR1 SNHLY, CDR2 FYNNEI. The CDR3 runs to 14 residues. CDR3 bases: TGTGCCAGCATCGGGACAGGGGGCTCCAATGAGCAGTTCTTC. Its translation is CASIGTGGSNEQFF.

The chain carries TRBV19 and TRBJ2-5; 13 bases are a match to TRBD2. The trim removed 5 bases at V and 1 base at J, leaving 4 bases unmatched. This CDR3 has 16 residues. Germline V gives CDR1 LNHDA, CDR2 SQIVND (reference sequence). Here the CDR3 reads CASSGRLAGGQETQYF. CDR3 nucleotide sequence: TGTGCCAGTAGTGGGAGACTAGCGGGAGGCCAAGAGACCCAGTACTTC. Together with reference TRBV19 and TRBJ2-5, the CDR3 gives the full variable domain: DGGITQSPKYLFRKEGQNVTLSCEQNLNHDAMYWYRQDPGQGLRLIYYSQIVNDFQKGDIAEGYSVSREKKESFPLTVTSAQKNPTAFYLCASSGRLAGGQETQYFGPGTRLLVL.

In this sample, this clonotype turned up a few times. This sequence joins TRBV9 and TRBJ2-3; 15 bases are a match to TRBD2. Germline V gives CDR1 SGDLS, CDR2 YYNGEE. The CDR3 length is 23 residues. Germline trimming cut 4 bases from V and 5 bases from J; bases unmatched to any gene: 26. CDR3 protein: CASSRDLTPDPGLAGGEGDTQYF. The DNA of the CDR3 is TGTGCCAGCAGCCGTGACCTCACCCCGGACCCGGGACTAGCGGGAGGAGAGGGAGATACGCAGTATTTT.

Only a few counts were recorded for this clonotype. The gene calls are TRBV30 and TRBJ1-1; D perhaps matches TRBD1 (5 bases). This CDR3 has 15 amino acids. The germline CDR1 and CDR2 sequences are GTSNPN and SVGIG (reference sequence). Trimming pared 2 bases from V and 0 bases from J, leaving 13 bases between. CDR3 bases: TGTGCCTGGAGTAAACCGGGACTGATGAACACTGAAGCTTTCTTT. Protein product: CAWSKPGLMNTEAFF.

This rearrangement joins TRBV30 to TRBJ1-3; D not resolved. Trimming left V 2 bases short and J 1 base short, with 6 bases between. Germline V gene data show CDR1 as GTSNPN and CDR2 as SVGIG (reference sequence). This CDR3 has 13 residues. DNA of the CDR3: TGTGCCTGGAGTAGGCAGTCTGGAAACACCATATATTTT. This sequence encodes CAWSRQSGNTIYF.

This clonotype turned up a few times. The rearrangement links TRBV6-1 to TRBJ1-1; TRBD1 agrees at 8 bases. The CDR3 spans 15 residues. After removal of 6 bases from V and 1 base from J, the junction contained 7 bases not matched to a gene. Germline assignment: CDR1 MNHNS and CDR2 SASEGT. The CDR3 DNA is TGTGCCAGCAGCGCACAGGGGACAGGGAACACTGAAGCTTTCTTT. Translation: CASSAQGTGNTEAFF.

This clonotype was detected only a few times. CDR3 DNA sequence: TGTGCCAGCAGCCGGCGGGACAGTAAAGCTTTCTTT. It codes for CASSRRDSKAFF. This chain uses TRBV3-1 with TRBJ1-1; 7 bases fit TRBD1. The V segment lost 4 bases and the J segment 9 bases; nucleotides outside the gene matches: 5. The CDR3 contains 12 residues. In germline, CDR1 is LGHDT, CDR2 YNNKEL (reference sequence).